Listed here are 21 T cell receptor beta chains from one sample, sequenced in a study of blood T cell repertoires in COVID-19. The protocol was immunoSEQ multiplex PCR, while the TCRdb copy is restricted to in-frame clones and leaves out a portion. The sample records tens of thousands of clones, less than 90% being singletons. Sequencing input: peripheral blood. The receptors originated from a human donor with active COVID-19. The donor label of this sample is uncertain.

The V gene is TRBV5-6, the J gene TRBJ2-2; 8 bases agree with TRBD2. Trimming at V came to 7 bases and at J to 4 bases, leaving 3 bases not matched to a gene. The CDR3 is 13 amino acids. CDR1 and CDR2 from the germline V gene are SGHDT and YYEEEE. As DNA, the CDR3 is TGTGCCAGCGGACTAGCACTCACCGGGGAGCTGTTTTTT. Its translation: CASGLALTGELFF.

This clone showed up just once. The chain joins TRBV5-1 to TRBJ2-1; D possibly corresponds to TRBD2 (5 bases). The germline gives CDR1 SGHRS, CDR2 YFSETQ. The V end lost 1 base, the J end lost 6 bases, and 14 bases lay between the germline ends. The CDR3 has 15 residues. Here the CDR3 reads CASSLSAGTFNEQFF. Here the CDR3 DNA reads TGCGCCAGCAGCTTGTCGGCGGGCACCTTCAATGAGCAGTTCTTC.

The chain links TRBV6-6 to TRBJ1-6; D remains unclear. Trimming stripped 10 bases from V and 2 bases from J, with 12 bases between. The CDR3 runs to 14 residues. Germline V gene data show CDR1 as MNHNY and CDR2 as SVGAGI (reference sequence). CDR3: CATEGGTYNSPLHF. The CDR3 bases are TGTGCCACCGAGGGTGGGACCTATAATTCACCCCTCCACTTT.

V usage is TRBV7-6 and J usage is TRBJ2-7; TRBD2 matches 10 bases. Trimming cost V 1 base and J 3 bases; bases outside gene matches: 15. This CDR3 region has 19 residues. The germline gives CDR1 SGHVS, CDR2 FNYEAQ. CDR3 amino acids: CASSLGRGLASAKGYEQYF. DNA of the CDR3: TGTGCCAGCAGCTTAGGGAGGGGACTAGCGTCAGCAAAAGGCTACGAGCAGTACTTC.

This sequence joins TRBV29-1 and TRBJ2-5; 9 bases fit TRBD1. The CDR3 is made up of 14 amino acids. V lost 7 bases and J lost 4; bases outside the gene matches: 10. CDR1 and CDR2 (germline): SQVTM, ANQGSEA. CDR3 amino acids: CSAIGTGLGETQYF. The CDR3 bases are TGCAGCGCGATCGGGACAGGGCTAGGAGAGACCCAGTACTTC.

The gene calls are TRBV24-1 and TRBJ2-3; 9 bases are shared with TRBD2. CDR1 KGHDR and CDR2 SFDVKD come from the germline V gene. V shed 3 bases, J shed 2 bases, and the junction held 5 bases outside the gene matches. The CDR3 contains 16 residues. CDR3 in amino acids: CATSDGGREFTDTQYF. CDR3 in DNA: TGTGCCACCAGTGATGGCGGGAGGGAGTTCACAGATACGCAGTATTTT.

This chain joins TRBV12-5 and TRBJ2-5; 8 nucleotides align to TRBD1. Germline V lookup: CDR1 LGHNT, CDR2 FRNRAP. Trimming took 6 bases from V and 8 from J; bases not matched to a gene: 8. The CDR3 consists of 13 residues. The CDR3, as DNA: TGTGCTAGTGGCCCTAGCGACAGGGGTACCCAGTACTTC. It yields the protein CASGPSDRGTQYF.

CDR3 sequence (DNA): TGTGCCAGCACAAGTCCAGGCGACGCCGGGGAGCTGTTTTTT. Residues: CASTSPGDAGELFF. V usage is TRBV9 and J usage is TRBJ2-2; D gene unclear. This CDR3 spans 14 amino acids. Germline V gives CDR1 SGDLS, CDR2 YYNGEE. The V gene lost 6 bases and the J gene lost 6 bases, with 15 bases spanning the gap.

In this sample, this clone turned up once. V is TRBV5-3 and J is TRBJ2-7; weak D call: TRBD1 (6 bases). TRBV5-3 is annotated as an ORF whose role is uncertain. This CDR3 is 15 amino acids long. Trimming removed 0 bases at V and 1 base at J, with 11 bases between. The CDR3 is CARSLAGTQSYEQYF. The DNA of the CDR3 is TGTGCCAGAAGCTTGGCCGGGACACAATCCTACGAGCAGTACTTC.

The chain is built from TRBV5-1 and TRBJ1-2; D perhaps matches TRBD1 (5 bases). The CDR3 length is 15 residues. Germline lookup yields CDR1 SGHRS and CDR2 YFSETQ. V shed 3 bases and J shed 8 bases, with 20 bases lying between them. CDR3 sequence: CASSWGHNNGEGYTF. The CDR3 nucleotides read TGCGCCAGCAGCTGGGGCCACAATAATGGTGAGGGCTACACCTTC. Variable domain in full (rest from reference TRBV5-1 and TRBJ1-2): KAGVTQTPRYLIKTRGQQVTLSCSPISGHRSVSWYQQTPGQGLQFLFEYFSETQRNKGNFPGRFSGRQFSNSRSEMNVSTLELGDSALYLCASSWGHNNGEGYTFGSGTRLTVV.

This sequence joins TRBV19 and TRBJ2-1; 7 bases map to TRBD2. J gave up 5 bases and V 0 bases, and 10 bases lay outside the gene matches. CDR1 is LNHDA, CDR2 SQIVND, per germline (reference sequence). The CDR3 spans 17 residues. The CDR3 spells CASSIEAALAANNEQFF. The DNA for the CDR3 is TGTGCCAGTAGTATAGAGGCGGCCCTAGCGGCAAACAATGAGCAGTTCTTC.

The chain employs TRBV19 and TRBJ2-7, with 8 bases lining up with TRBD1. CDR3 length: 16 residues. The trim removed 7 bases at V and 4 bases at J, leaving 15 bases unmatched. Germline CDR1 and CDR2: LNHDA and SQIVND (reference sequence). As DNA, the CDR3 is TGTGCCAGTACCAAGGAAGGCACAGGGGGGAGTTACGAGCAGTACTTC. Amino acid sequence: CASTKEGTGGSYEQYF. The full variable domain, rest sourced from reference TRBV19 and TRBJ2-7, is DGGITQSPKYLFRKEGQNVTLSCEQNLNHDAMYWYRQDPGQGLRLIYYSQIVNDFQKGDIAEGYSVSREKKESFPLTVTSAQKNPTAFYLCASTKEGTGGSYEQYFGPGTRLTVT.

This chain links TRBV21-1 with TRBJ1-5; TRBD1, the table's D call, was not compared with the DNA. TRBV21-1 is classified as a pseudogene. This CDR3 spans 16 amino acids. This CDR3 reads CASSTPGTGFYQPQHF. In nucleotides, the CDR3 is TGTGCCAGCAGCACCCCCGGGACAGGGTTCTATCAGCCCCAGCATTTT.

This chain links TRBV7-9 with TRBJ2-3, with 7 bases lining up with TRBD2. Germline CDR1 is SEHNR and CDR2 is FQNEAQ (reference sequence). J gave up 4 bases and V 1 base, and 5 bases lay outside the gene matches. The CDR3 length is 15 residues. This CDR3 reads CASSLVMAGADTQYF. The CDR3 DNA reads as TGTGCCAGCAGCTTAGTCATGGCGGGGGCAGATACGCAGTATTTT.

This clone was picked up one time. The chain links TRBV24-1 to TRBJ2-2; 7 nucleotides agree with TRBD2. The V gene end was trimmed by 1 base and the J gene end by 3 bases; junction bases not matched to a gene: 7. Germline CDR1 and CDR2: KGHDR and SFDVKD. The CDR3 consists of 17 residues. CDR3 protein: CATSDLHGRLYTGELFF. CDR3 bases: TGTGCCACCAGTGATTTACACGGGAGGTTGTACACCGGGGAGCTGTTTTTT.

The chain uses TRBV4-1 and TRBJ2-3; 8 bases agree with TRBD2. CDR3 length: 20 residues. Germline-derived CDR1 and CDR2 are MGHRA and YSYEKL. V was pared by 4 bases and J by 4 bases, with 22 bases of the junction left unmatched. The CDR3 nucleotides read TGCGCCAGCAGCCTACCCTCGACTGAGTCGACGGGGGGGTCCCCAGATACGCAGTATTTT. It translates to CASSLPSTESTGGSPDTQYF.

The chain carries TRBV6-5 and TRBJ1-6; 11 bases map to TRBD1. This CDR3 comprises 14 residues. V was pared by 5 bases and J by 10 bases, with 4 bases of the junction left unmatched. In germline, CDR1 is MNHEY, CDR2 SVGAGI. The CDR3 region has the DNA TGTGCCAGCAGTCCTGGGACAGGGGGATCACCCCTCCACTTT. Its protein product is CASSPGTGGSPLHF.

The rearrangement joins TRBV12-3 or TRBV12-4 to TRBJ1-2, with unresolved D. The CDR3 runs to 13 residues. The V gene lost 5 bases and the J gene lost 4 bases, with 11 bases spanning the gap. The CDR3 nucleotides are TGTGCCAGCAGTCCCGGTTCCGGCTATGGCTACACCTTC. Protein product: CASSPGSGYGYTF.

The rearrangement joins TRBV6-6 to TRBJ2-7, with 8 bases identical to TRBD1. There are 12 residues in the CDR3. V was pared by 5 bases and J by 12 bases, with 9 bases of the junction left unmatched. Germline V gene lookup returns CDR1 MNHNY and CDR2 SVGAGI (reference sequence). As DNA, the CDR3 is TGTGCCAGCAGTGCCCAAGACAGGGGTCGGTACTTC. Protein: CASSAQDRGRYF.

This clone has just one count. The chain joins TRBV6-1 to TRBJ1-6, with D perhaps matching TRBD1 (6 bases). The germline CDR1 and CDR2 sequences are MNHNS and SASEGT. The CDR3 runs to 15 residues. V dropped 1 base and J dropped 8 bases, with 12 bases sitting between them. The CDR3 nucleotides are TGTGCCAGCAGTGAAGGACCAGGGGTGGATTCACCCCTCCACTTT. Residues: CASSEGPGVDSPLHF.

The V gene is TRBV18, the J gene TRBJ2-1; TRBD2 might be the D (6 bases). The CDR3 loop spans 14 amino acids. V lost 3 bases and J lost 7, with 13 bases in between. From germline, CDR1 is KGHSH and CDR2 LQKENI. CDR3 amino acids: CASSPLGGGNEQFF. Here the CDR3 DNA reads TGTGCCAGCTCACCGTTGGGCGGAGGGAATGAGCAGTTCTTC.